The 26 T cell receptor beta chains below were found in one sample sequenced in a study of T cells after yellow fever vaccination. TCRdb redid the calling of the 5' RACE reads with MiXCR, one entry per CDR3 protein. The profile shows approximately 610,000 distinct CDR3 sequences, about 15% of them singletons. Specimen: PBMCs, collected more than 4 days after the first yellow fever vaccination. Source of these receptors: a man aged 18 to 29 who received the YFV17D yellow fever vaccine.

This clonotype was seen only a few times. This chain joins TRBV15 and TRBJ2-1; 7 bases agree with TRBD2. Per germline, CDR1 LNHNV and CDR2 YYDKDF (reference sequence). This CDR3 region has 14 residues. V gave up 5 bases and J gave up 5 bases; unmatched junction bases: 6. This CDR3 reads CATSWRGRDNEQFF. DNA of the CDR3: TGTGCCACCAGCTGGCGGGGGAGAGACAATGAGCAGTTCTTC. The full variable domain, in which reference TRBV15 and TRBJ2-1 provide the parts outside the CDR3, is DAMVIQNPRYQVTQFGKPVTLSCSQTLNHNVMYWYQQKSSQAPKLLFHYYDKDFNNEADTPDNFQSRRPNTSFCFLDIRSPGLGDTAMYLCATSWRGRDNEQFFGPGTRLTVL.

This clonotype was counted a few times. This chain uses TRBV19 with TRBJ1-2, with D hard to call. The germline V gene encodes CDR1 LNHDA and CDR2 SQIVND (reference sequence). There are 13 residues in the CDR3. The germline V and J ends were trimmed by 3 bases and 8 bases, with 13 bases remaining between them. CDR3 residues: CASSIGPVRGYTF. The CDR3 bases are TGTGCCAGTAGTATCGGTCCCGTGCGGGGCTACACCTTC. Using reference TRBV19 and TRBJ1-2 for the parts outside the CDR3, the full variable domain is DGGITQSPKYLFRKEGQNVTLSCEQNLNHDAMYWYRQDPGQGLRLIYYSQIVNDFQKGDIAEGYSVSREKKESFPLTVTSAQKNPTAFYLCASSIGPVRGYTFGSGTRLTVV.

This clonotype was found a few times. This chain joins TRBV12-3 or TRBV12-4 and TRBJ1-2; D call uncertain. V was trimmed by 4 bases and J by 6 bases, leaving 15 bases between them. The CDR3 extends over 14 amino acids. CDR3 bases: TGTGCCAGCAGTTCGGAGAGGGTTTTCGATGGCTACACCTTC. Residues: CASSSERVFDGYTF.

The chain uses TRBV5-1 and TRBJ2-3, with 9 bases aligning to TRBD2. Looked up from germline, CDR1 is SGHRS and CDR2 is YFSETQ. V shed 4 bases and J 3 bases; nucleotides not matched to a gene: 9. The CDR3 is 16 amino acids. The CDR3: CASSPSASGRTDTQYF. The CDR3 DNA is TGCGCCAGCAGCCCGTCCGCGAGCGGGAGGACAGATACGCAGTATTTT.

The chain has TRBV4-2 and TRBJ1-2; D is possibly TRBD1 (6 bases). The germline CDR1 and CDR2 sequences are LGHNA and YNFKEQ. The CDR3 is made up of 16 amino acids. V lost 1 base to trimming and J lost 1 base, with 13 bases between them. The chain's CDR3 is CASSQGTVTFNYGYTF. The CDR3 nucleotides are TGTGCCAGCAGCCAAGGGACAGTGACTTTTAACTATGGCTACACCTTC.

This clonotype turned up a few times. This sequence joins TRBV5-5 and TRBJ2-5; D may match TRBD1 or TRBD2 (5 bases each). The CDR3 length is 14 residues. Trimming removed 2 bases from V and 5 bases from J, with 13 bases in between. Germline V lookup: CDR1 SGHKS, CDR2 YYEKEE (reference sequence). The CDR3 DNA is TGTGCCAGCAGCTTTATCGGGGACGGTGAGACCCAGTACTTC. It specifies CASSFIGDGETQYF.

This clonotype was observed a handful of times. The rearrangement uses TRBV10-3 and TRBJ1-2, with unresolved D. The germline V and J ends were trimmed by 6 bases and 8 bases, with 19 bases remaining between them. Per the germline V gene, CDR1 is ENHRY and CDR2 is SYGVKD. The CDR3 is made up of 14 amino acids. CDR3 DNA: TGTGCCATCAGGGTTGGGGTATTCCCCTCGGGCTACACCTTC. Translation gives CAIRVGVFPSGYTF.

This clonotype was picked up a small number of times. As DNA, the CDR3 is TGTGCCACGTCGCAGGGGGCCCAGTACTTC. This sequence encodes CATSQGAQYF. V and J are TRBV3-1 and TRBJ2-5, with TRBD1 identical over 7 bases. CDR3 length: 10 residues. V shed 10 bases, J shed 9 bases, and the junction held 5 bases outside the gene matches. Germline V gene sequence: CDR1 LGHDT, CDR2 YNNKEL (reference sequence).

The chain links TRBV6-1 to TRBJ1-2; the D gene is possibly TRBD1 (5 bases). Trimming cost V 7 bases and J 2 bases, with 11 bases left between them. CDR1 and CDR2 from the germline V gene are MNHNS and SASEGT. The CDR3 contains 13 residues. The CDR3 loop is CASKRDGNYGYTF. DNA for the CDR3: TGTGCCAGCAAACGGGACGGGAACTATGGCTACACCTTC.

The table lists this clonotype with many counts. V usage is TRBV11-2 and J usage is TRBJ2-3; possibly TRBD2 for D (6 bases). Trimming took off 5 bases at V and 0 bases at J, with 12 bases between the two ends. Germline V CDR1 and CDR2: SGHAT, FQNNGV. The CDR3 loop spans 15 amino acids. CDR3 amino acids: CASSKVGGSTDTQYF. Here the CDR3 DNA reads TGTGCCAGCAGCAAGGTGGGGGGTAGCACAGATACGCAGTATTTT. The full variable domain, completed using reference TRBV11-2 and TRBJ2-3, is EAGVAQSPRYKIIEKRQSVAFWCNPISGHATLYWYQQILGQGPKLLIQFQNNGVVDDSQLPKDRFSAERLKGVDSTLKIQPAKLEDSAVYLCASSKVGGSTDTQYFGPGTRLTVL.

This clonotype was seen at least ten times. The chain's CDR3 is CASSPPGGNEQFF. The CDR3 nucleotides are TGTGCCAGCAGCCCCCCCGGGGGGAATGAGCAGTTCTTC. The rearrangement links TRBV18 to TRBJ2-1; 7 positions match TRBD2. From germline, CDR1 is KGHSH and CDR2 LQKENI. This CDR3 contains 13 residues. J was trimmed by 7 bases and V by 8 bases; bases with no gene match: 8. The entire variable domain, with the rest obtained from reference TRBV18 and TRBJ2-1, is as follows: NAGVMQNPRHLVRRRGQEARLRCSPMKGHSHVYWYRQLPEEGLKFMVYLQKENIIDESGMPKERFSAEFPKEGPSILRIQQVVRGDSAAYFCASSPPGGNEQFFGPGTRLTVL.

The J gene is TRBJ2-1, the V gene TRBV24-1; D not certain. The CDR3 is 15 amino acids. Germline CDR1 is KGHDR and CDR2 is SFDVKD. Trimming took off 3 bases at V and 5 bases at J, with 13 bases between the two ends. The CDR3 sequence: CATSDPRQRHNEQFF. CDR3 DNA sequence: TGTGCCACCAGTGATCCCCGTCAAAGACACAATGAGCAGTTCTTC.

The rearrangement links TRBV6-1 to TRBJ2-6; D is unclear. This CDR3 region has 15 residues. Germline V gene data show CDR1 as MNHNS and CDR2 as SASEGT. V was shortened by 3 bases and J by 2 bases, with 8 bases between the two germline ends. CDR3 DNA: TGTGCCAGCAGTGATTTTAATGCTGGGGCCAACGTCCTGACTTTC. Its protein product is CASSDFNAGANVLTF.

This clonotype was seen a few times. In nucleotides, the CDR3 is TGTGCCAGCAGCCCTAGGGGGTTGGATGAGCAGTTCTTC. Translation gives CASSPRGLDEQFF. The rearrangement uses TRBV7-2 and TRBJ2-1; maybe TRBD1 (6 bases). Germline values: CDR1 SGHTA, CDR2 FQGNSA. CDR3 length equals 13 residues. The V end was cut by 5 bases, the J end by 8 bases, with 13 bases between. Using reference TRBV7-2 and TRBJ2-1 for the parts outside the CDR3, the full variable domain is GAGVSQSPSNKVTEKGKDVELRCDPISGHTALYWYRQSLGQGLEFLIYFQGNSAPDKSGLPSDRFSAERTGGSVSTLTIQRTQQEDSAVYLCASSPRGLDEQFFGPGTRLTVL.

The chain is built from TRBV11-2 and TRBJ2-3; 11 nucleotides align to TRBD2. Germline V gives CDR1 SGHAT, CDR2 FQNNGV. Trimming at V came to 9 bases and at J to 1 base, leaving 3 bases not matched to a gene. The CDR3 sequence is 14 residues long. The CDR3 nucleotides are TGTGCCAGTCTAGCGGGGGGACGCACAGATACGCAGTATTTT. Amino acid sequence: CASLAGGRTDTQYF.

The J gene is TRBJ1-6, the V gene TRBV4-2; 9 nucleotides align to TRBD1. Germline loops: CDR1 LGHNA, CDR2 YNFKEQ. Trimming cost V 0 bases and J 7 bases; bases outside gene matches: 4. The CDR3 spans 16 residues. The CDR3 coding sequence is TGTGCCAGCAGCCAAGACGGGACAGGGTGGAATTCACCCCTCCACTTT. As protein: CASSQDGTGWNSPLHF.

This clonotype came up a few times. V usage is TRBV28 and J usage is TRBJ2-5; D perhaps matches TRBD1 (6 bases). Germline values: CDR1 MDHEN, CDR2 SYDVKM. Trimming removed 2 bases from V and 5 bases from J, with 18 bases in between. The CDR3 extends over 16 amino acids. The CDR3 DNA reads TGTGCCAGCAGTTTAATAGGCAGGGGTTTGGAGGAGACCCAGTACTTC. Encoded protein: CASSLIGRGLEETQYF. Using reference TRBV28 and TRBJ2-5 for the parts outside the CDR3, the full variable domain is DVKVTQSSRYLVKRTGEKVFLECVQDMDHENMFWYRQDPGLGLRLIYFSYDVKMKEKGDIPEGYSVSREKKERFSLILESASTNQTSMYLCASSLIGRGLEETQYFGPGTRLLVL.

This chain uses TRBV7-8 with TRBJ2-4, with TRBD2 matching over 10 bases. Germline CDR1 SGHVS, CDR2 FQNEAQ. This CDR3 is 18 amino acids long. V shed 5 bases and J 4 bases; nucleotides not matched to a gene: 14. This chain's CDR3 is CASSPGLAVPRGKNIQYF. CDR3 nucleotide sequence: TGTGCCAGCAGCCCAGGACTAGCGGTCCCCCGGGGGAAAAACATTCAGTACTTC.

This clonotype was observed a handful of times. The gene calls are TRBV5-1 and TRBJ1-3; D uncertain. This CDR3 has 13 residues. In germline, CDR1 is SGHRS, CDR2 YFSETQ. Trimming removed 0 bases from V and 8 bases from J, with 9 bases in between. This CDR3 reads CASSLAGGDTIYF. The CDR3 DNA follows: TGCGCCAGCAGCTTGGCCGGCGGGGACACCATATATTTT.

This clonotype occurred a few times. The chain has TRBV5-1 and TRBJ2-3, with D unclear. The V end lost 0 bases, the J end lost 2 bases, and 13 bases lay between the germline ends. The length of the CDR3 is 16 residues. Germline CDR1 and CDR2: SGHRS and YFSETQ. CDR3 amino acids: CASSLGAGVVTDTQYF. The CDR3 coding sequence is TGCGCCAGCAGCTTGGGGGCTGGCGTCGTCACAGATACGCAGTATTTT.

V usage is TRBV6-1 and J usage is TRBJ2-7; TRBD1 is a possible D gene (6 bases). The CDR3 length is 15 residues. V was shortened by 5 bases and J by 3 bases, with 17 bases between the two germline ends. The germline CDR1 and CDR2 sequences are MNHNS and SASEGT. The CDR3 DNA sequence: TGTGCCAGCAGTACAATACAGGGAGTGGGCTACGAGCAGTACTTC. Its translation is CASSTIQGVGYEQYF.

There are a few counts of this clonotype. The chain uses TRBV28 and TRBJ2-3, with TRBD2 matching over 10 bases. The V gene end was trimmed by 2 bases and the J gene end by 3 bases; junction bases not matched to a gene: 5. Per germline, CDR1 MDHEN and CDR2 SYDVKM. This CDR3 comprises 16 residues. CDR3 DNA sequence: TGTGCCAGCAGTTTAGGTCCGGGACTAGCGACAGATACGCAGTATTTT. Its translation is CASSLGPGLATDTQYF.

Only a few counts were recorded for this clonotype. The rearrangement links TRBV12-3 or TRBV12-4 to TRBJ2-5; 8 bases agree with TRBD2. After removal of 6 bases from V and 0 bases from J, the junction contained 9 bases not matched to a gene. This CDR3 spans 16 amino acids. In DNA, the CDR3 is TGTGCCAGCAGCAGAAACCGGGGGGGATACCAAGAGACCCAGTACTTC. Residues: CASSRNRGGYQETQYF.

This clonotype was observed many times. V usage is TRBV6-5 and J usage is TRBJ1-4; D gene ambiguous. Germline values: CDR1 MNHEY, CDR2 SVGAGI. The CDR3 loop spans 14 amino acids. The V end lost 0 bases, the J end lost 5 bases, and 7 bases lay between the germline ends. The CDR3 here is CASSYSYRNEKLFF. The CDR3 coding sequence is TGTGCCAGCAGTTACTCGTATAGGAATGAAAAACTGTTTTTT.

This clonotype was found a few times. The chain couples TRBV4-3 to TRBJ1-2; D unresolved. The V gene's germline CDR1 is LGHNA and CDR2 YSLEER. Trimming stripped 0 bases from V and 2 bases from J, with 10 bases between. This CDR3 has 15 amino acids. CDR3 amino acids: CASSQDLAVNYGYTF. As DNA, the CDR3 is TGCGCCAGCAGCCAAGACCTGGCAGTGAACTATGGCTACACCTTC.

This clonotype was observed a handful of times. This chain joins TRBV28 and TRBJ2-2; 9 nucleotides match TRBD1. The CDR3 is 14 amino acids. Germline V gives CDR1 MDHEN, CDR2 SYDVKM. The CDR3 coding sequence is TGTGCGATCCCGGACAGGGGAATCCCCGGGGAGCTGTTTTTT. Its protein product is CAIPDRGIPGELFF.